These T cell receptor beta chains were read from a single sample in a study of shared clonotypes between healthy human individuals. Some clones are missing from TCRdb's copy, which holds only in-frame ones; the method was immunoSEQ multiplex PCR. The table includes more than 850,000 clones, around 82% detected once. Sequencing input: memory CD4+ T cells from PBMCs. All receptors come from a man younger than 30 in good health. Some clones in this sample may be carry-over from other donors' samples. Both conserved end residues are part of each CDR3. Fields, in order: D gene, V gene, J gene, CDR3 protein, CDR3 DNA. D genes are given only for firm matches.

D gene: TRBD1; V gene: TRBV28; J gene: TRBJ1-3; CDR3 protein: CASSLSRDRVNTIYF; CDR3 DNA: TGTGCCAGCAGTTTATCAAGGGACAGGGTAAACACCATATATTTT
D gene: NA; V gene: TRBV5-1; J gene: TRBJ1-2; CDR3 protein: CASSAQINYGYTF; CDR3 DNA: TGCGCCAGCAGCGCCCAGATTAACTATGGCTACACCTTC
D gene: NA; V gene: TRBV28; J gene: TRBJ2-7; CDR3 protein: CASSSHTYEQYF; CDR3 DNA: TGTGCCAGCAGTTCCCACACCTACGAGCAGTACTTC
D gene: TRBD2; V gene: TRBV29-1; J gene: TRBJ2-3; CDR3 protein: CSVDPAGNRGTDTQYF; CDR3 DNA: TGCAGCGTTGACCCAGCGGGGAACCGTGGGACAGATACGCAGTATTTT
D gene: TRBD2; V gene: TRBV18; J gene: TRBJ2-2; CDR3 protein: CASSPTTSGTGELFF; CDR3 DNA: TGTGCCAGCTCACCAACAACTAGCGGGACCGGGGAGCTGTTTTTT
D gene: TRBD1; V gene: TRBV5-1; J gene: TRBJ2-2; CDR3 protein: CASSPTGANTGELFF; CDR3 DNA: TGCGCCAGCAGCCCTACAGGGGCGAACACCGGGGAGCTGTTTTTT
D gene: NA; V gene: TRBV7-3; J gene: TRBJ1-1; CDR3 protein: CASSLNGGNTEAFF; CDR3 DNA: TGTGCCAGCAGCTTAAATGGGGGGAACACTGAAGCTTTCTTT
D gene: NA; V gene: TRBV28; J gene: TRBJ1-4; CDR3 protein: CASSSQLGRGNEKLFF; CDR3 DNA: TGTGCCAGCAGCTCACAATTAGGACGGGGTAATGAAAAACTGTTTTTT
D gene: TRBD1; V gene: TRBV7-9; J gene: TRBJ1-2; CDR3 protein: CASSLGATRDRRYYGYTF; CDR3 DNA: TGTGCCAGCAGCTTAGGGGCTACCCGGGACAGAAGATACTATGGCTACACCTTC
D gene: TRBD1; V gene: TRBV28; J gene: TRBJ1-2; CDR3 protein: CASSSDRGGYGYTF; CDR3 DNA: TGTGCCAGCAGTTCGGACAGGGGGGGCTATGGCTACACCTTC
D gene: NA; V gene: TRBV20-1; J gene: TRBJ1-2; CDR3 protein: CSADAPGGYTF; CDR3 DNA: TGCAGTGCTGATGCTCCCGGCGGCTACACCTTC
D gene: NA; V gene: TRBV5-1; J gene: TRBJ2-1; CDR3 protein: CASSLVSGIEEQFF; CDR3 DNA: TGCGCCAGCAGCTTGGTATCGGGTATCGAGGAGCAGTTCTTC
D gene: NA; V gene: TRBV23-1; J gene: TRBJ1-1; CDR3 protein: CASSQSRGGKPEAFF; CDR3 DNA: TGCGCCAGCAGTCAATCTCGTGGAGGGAAGCCTGAAGCTTTCTTT
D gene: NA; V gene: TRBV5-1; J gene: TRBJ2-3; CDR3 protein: CASSLGQRADTQYF; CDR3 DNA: TGCGCCAGCAGCTTAGGCCAGCGGGCAGATACGCAGTATTTT
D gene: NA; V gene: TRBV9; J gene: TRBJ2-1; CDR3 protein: CASSVVSVSTANNEQFF; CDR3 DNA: TGTGCCAGCAGCGTAGTTAGTGTCTCGACAGCGAACAATGAGCAGTTCTTC
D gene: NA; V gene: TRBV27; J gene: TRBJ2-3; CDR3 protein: CASSSWTPHPSTDTQYF; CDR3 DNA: TGTGCCAGCAGTTCTTGGACTCCTCACCCTAGCACAGATACGCAGTATTTT
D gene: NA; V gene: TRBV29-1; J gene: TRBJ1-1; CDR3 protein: CSVEKGRNTEAFF; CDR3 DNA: TGCAGCGTTGAGAAGGGGCGGAACACTGAAGCTTTCTTT
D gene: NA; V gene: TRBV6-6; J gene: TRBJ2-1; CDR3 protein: CASSYSRRSNEQFF; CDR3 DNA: TGTGCCAGCAGTTACTCTAGGAGGTCCAATGAGCAGTTCTTC